The 17 T cell receptor beta chains given below trace back to one sample, sequenced in a study of T cells in Graves' hyperthyroidism and ophthalmopathy. The source material, RNA transcripts, was used to amplify TCR beta CDR3 regions. The study used the HTBI primer set for a first-round RT-PCR of the TCR CDR3. MiXCR, run by TCRdb on the multiplex PCR reads, gives a single entry per CDR3 protein. This repertoire shows fewer than 450,000 distinct CDR3 sequences, about an eighth found once; its top ten account for 25% to 30%. Sequenced sample: blood. These receptors were obtained from a man aged 45-65 years with Graves' ophthalmopathy.

The J gene is TRBJ2-2, the V gene TRBV28; TRBD2 agrees at 8 bases. This CDR3 has 14 residues. The germline V gene encodes CDR1 MDHEN and CDR2 SYDVKM. The V and J ends lost 8 bases and 1 base, in that order; junction bases with no gene match: 3. This chain's CDR3 is CASHGRVNTGELFF. The DNA of the CDR3 is TGTGCCAGCCACGGGAGGGTGAACACCGGGGAGCTGTTTTTT.

About this clonotype itself: This may be a read error: a much more frequent sequence differs by one nucleotide. The J gene is TRBJ2-5, the V gene TRBV9; TRBD1 agrees at 10 bases. The CDR3 has 16 residues. The germline gives CDR1 SGDLS, CDR2 YYNGEE. DNA of the CDR3: TGTGCCGGCAGCGTAGGGGGACAGGGGAATAGGGAGACCCAGTACTTC. This gives the protein CAGSVGGQGNRETQYF.

This clonotype was picked up many times. The gene calls are TRBV20-1 and TRBJ2-5, with 10 bases identical to TRBD2. This CDR3 has 13 residues. V shed 3 bases and J 3 bases; nucleotides not matched to a gene: 1. The germline gives CDR1 DFQATT, CDR2 SNEGSKA (reference sequence). DNA of the CDR3: TGCAGTGCTAGCGGACTAGCGGAAGAGACCCAGTACTTC. Translation: CSASGLAEETQYF.

V gene TRBV12-5 combines with J gene TRBJ2-1, with 11 bases matching TRBD2. The germline gives CDR1 LGHNT, CDR2 FRNRAP. The CDR3 contains 16 residues. J lost 7 bases, V lost 0 bases, and 5 bases had no gene match. The CDR3 spells CASGLVLSGGVNEQFF. In nucleotides, the CDR3 is TGTGCTAGTGGTTTGGTACTTAGCGGGGGGGTTAATGAGCAGTTCTTC.

This chain links TRBV12-3 or TRBV12-4 with TRBJ2-2, with 12 positions matching TRBD2. The CDR3 spans 16 residues. The J segment lost 3 bases and the V segment lost 6 bases, leaving 5 bases of the junction unmatched. CDR3 protein: CASSLGTSGYTGELFF. The CDR3 nucleotides are TGTGCCAGCAGCCTGGGGACTAGCGGGTACACCGGGGAGCTGTTTTTT.

This clonotype was recorded at least ten times. V is TRBV28 and J is TRBJ2-4, with 9 bases matching TRBD1. The CDR3 length is 15 residues. Germline V gene sequence: CDR1 MDHEN, CDR2 SYDVKM. The trim removed 6 bases at V and 1 base at J, leaving 4 bases unmatched. The CDR3 DNA follows: TGTGCCAGCAGGAGGGACAGGGCGGCCAAAAACATTCAGTACTTC. Translation: CASRRDRAAKNIQYF.

The rearrangement uses TRBV7-9 and TRBJ1-1; D possibly corresponds to TRBD1 (6 bases). V lost 0 bases and J lost 1, with 15 bases in between. This CDR3 region has 17 residues. Germline CDR1 is SEHNR and CDR2 is FQNEAQ (reference sequence). CDR3 residues: CASSLASLDRRNTEAFF. Written as DNA, the CDR3 is TGTGCCAGCAGCTTAGCGTCCTTGGACAGAAGGAACACTGAAGCTTTCTTT.

This clonotype has ten or more counts. The chain combines TRBV11-2 with TRBJ2-1, with D possibly being TRBD2 (6 bases). V was clipped by 5 bases and J by 9 bases, with 17 bases between them. This CDR3 region has 14 residues. The germline gives CDR1 SGHAT, CDR2 FQNNGV. CDR3 protein: CASSPGLPGTEQFF. CDR3 bases: TGTGCCAGCAGCCCGGGACTTCCCGGCACTGAGCAGTTCTTC.

The chain is built from TRBV28 and TRBJ1-1; the match to TRBD1 covers 10 bases. With V trimmed by 5 bases and J by 3 bases, 6 bases remained unmatched. This CDR3 comprises 15 residues. Germline V gene data show CDR1 as MDHEN and CDR2 as SYDVKM. As DNA, the CDR3 is TGTGCCAGCAGTGACCCAGGACAGGGGGACACTGAAGCTTTCTTT. Translation gives CASSDPGQGDTEAFF.

The chain links TRBV19 to TRBJ1-1, with 8 bases fitting TRBD1. The ends lost 3 bases at V and 0 bases at J; junction bases unmatched: 6. The V gene's germline CDR1 is LNHDA and CDR2 SQIVND (reference sequence). This CDR3 spans 16 amino acids. Written as DNA, the CDR3 is TGTGCCAGTAGTATCCGACAGGGGTTAGTGAACACTGAAGCTTTCTTT. It is translated as CASSIRQGLVNTEAFF.

This clonotype was counted many times. V gene TRBV25-1 combines with J gene TRBJ2-7, with TRBD1 matching 12 bases. Germline CDR1 MGHDK, CDR2 SYGVNS. The CDR3 runs to 17 residues. V was clipped by 3 bases and J by 7 bases; unmatched bases: 13. CDR3 DNA: TGTGCCAGCAGTGAGGCGATTGGGGGACAGGGGGCTGTTGAGCAGTACTTC. It translates to CASSEAIGGQGAVEQYF.

This clonotype has ten or more counts. The chain combines TRBV30 with TRBJ1-1, with 7 nucleotides matching TRBD1. The germline V gene encodes CDR1 GTSNPN and CDR2 SVGIG (reference sequence). The junction had 15 bases not matched to a gene; V was cut back by 3 bases and J by 8 bases. The CDR3 is 15 amino acids. CDR3 nucleotides: TGTGCCTGGAGCCTCAAGACAGGGTTTGGGTCGGAAGCTTTCTTT. Translated: CAWSLKTGFGSEAFF.

Regarding this clonotype: A read error may account for a junction end that differs from germline. V usage is TRBV19 and J usage is TRBJ1-2; a weak D match, TRBD1 (5 bases). The length of the CDR3 is 15 residues. Germline V gene sequence: CDR1 LNHDA, CDR2 SQIVND (reference sequence). The CDR3 is CASSIVGPNGYGYTF. The CDR3 nucleotides read TGTGCCAGTAGTATAGTGGGACCTAACGGTTATGGTTACACCTTC.

This clonotype was seen repeatedly, ten times or more. The gene calls are TRBV6-1 and TRBJ2-5, with 10 positions matching TRBD2. From germline, CDR1 is MNHNS and CDR2 SASEGT. J gave up 0 bases and V 6 bases, and 4 bases lay outside the gene matches. The CDR3 covers 15 residues. CDR3 sequence: CASRQLAGHQETQYF. The CDR3 DNA reads TGTGCCAGCAGGCAACTAGCGGGACACCAAGAGACCCAGTACTTC.

The chain carries TRBV7-9 and TRBJ2-7; D uncertain. CDR1 is SEHNR, CDR2 FQNEAQ, per germline (reference sequence). V was shortened by 2 bases and J by 2 bases, with 7 bases between the two germline ends. The CDR3 contains 13 residues. This CDR3 is CASSLFQTYEQYF. The DNA of the CDR3 is TGTGCCAGCAGCTTATTCCAGACCTACGAGCAGTACTTC. The complete variable domain, with remaining parts taken from reference TRBV7-9 and TRBJ2-7, reads DTGVSQNPRHKITKRGQNVTFRCDPISEHNRLYWYRQTLGQGPEFLTYFQNEAQLEKSRLLSDRFSAERPKGSFSTLEIQRTEQGDSAMYLCASSLFQTYEQYFGPGTRLTVT.

This clonotype came up many times. The chain is built from TRBV25-1 and TRBJ2-5; 9 bases align to TRBD2. Germline V lookup: CDR1 MGHDK, CDR2 SYGVNS. The V gene end was trimmed by 4 bases and the J gene end by 4 bases; junction bases not matched to a gene: 13. This CDR3 region has 17 residues. CDR3 bases: TGTGCCAGCAGTGGAGGTGTGGGTAGCGGGAGCCGAGAGACCCAGTACTTC. Encoded protein: CASSGGVGSGSRETQYF.

V usage is TRBV27 and J usage is TRBJ2-2; tentatively, D is TRBD2 (7 bases). The CDR3 extends over 17 amino acids. Trimming took off 1 base at V and 4 bases at J, with 16 bases between the two ends. Germline loops: CDR1 MNHEY, CDR2 SMNVEV (reference sequence). The DNA for the CDR3 is TGTGCCAGCAGTTTATTTGGGGGGCGCGGGGGCACCGGGGAGCTGTTTTTT. This encodes CASSLFGGRGGTGELFF.